These T cell receptor beta chains were read from a single sample in a study of Ad26.COV2.S vaccination and SARS-CoV-2 variants. Here immunoSEQ multiplex PCR was the method, and the copy in TCRdb shows in-frame clones only, minus some. Of about 480,000 clones in the sample, 87% were seen once. This material consisted of peripheral blood, taken in a trial of Ad26.COV2.S vaccine versus placebo. These receptors came from a person aged 18-65 years who received the Ad26.COV2.S COVID-19 vaccine or a placebo. Each CDR3 is given with its conserved first and last residue. Each record gives: V gene, clone size, J gene, D gene, CDR3 protein, CDR3 DNA. D genes are given only for firm matches. Where a row states a size, it is once, few, many or the class of an expanded clone; other rows omit it.

V gene: TRBV19
clone size: few
J gene: TRBJ1-2
D gene: -
CDR3 protein: CASSIDLHKAYGYTF
CDR3 DNA: TGTGCCAGTAGTATAGATCTGCACAAAGCTTATGGCTACACCTTC

V gene: TRBV5-1
clone size: -
J gene: TRBJ2-4
D gene: TRBD2
CDR3 protein: CASSLEGGGSTLAKNIQYF
CDR3 DNA: TGCGCCAGCAGCTTGGAAGGCGGGGGGTCTACCCTAGCCAAAAACATTCAGTACTTC

V gene: TRBV9
clone size: -
J gene: TRBJ2-7
D gene: -
CDR3 protein: CASSLDSASSYEQYF
CDR3 DNA: TGTGCCAGCAGCTTGGACTCCGCGAGCTCCTACGAGCAGTACTTC

V gene: TRBV9
clone size: -
J gene: TRBJ1-3
D gene: TRBD1
CDR3 protein: CASSVATLGTGGTIYF
CDR3 DNA: TGTGCCAGCAGCGTAGCTACCTTAGGAACAGGGGGAACCATATATTTT

V gene: TRBV2
clone size: few
J gene: TRBJ2-2
D gene: -
CDR3 protein: CASSQIGTRTGELFF
CDR3 DNA: TGTGCCAGCTCCCAAATCGGGACACGCACCGGGGAGCTGTTTTTT

V gene: TRBV19
clone size: -
J gene: TRBJ2-7
D gene: TRBD2
CDR3 protein: CASTSGFGRAHQGPHEQYF
CDR3 DNA: TGTGCCAGTACCTCAGGCTTCGGGAGGGCTCACCAAGGACCCCACGAGCAGTACTTC

V gene: TRBV28
clone size: -
J gene: TRBJ1-6
D gene: -
CDR3 protein: CASSSVSPLHF
CDR3 DNA: TGTGCCAGCAGTTCGGTATCTCCCCTCCACTTT

V gene: TRBV5-1
clone size: once
J gene: TRBJ1-2
D gene: -
CDR3 protein: CASSLESGRGYTF
CDR3 DNA: TGCGCCAGCAGCTTGGAATCCGGGCGAGGCTACACCTTC

V gene: TRBV19
clone size: -
J gene: TRBJ2-7
D gene: -
CDR3 protein: CASSSELTPLWVQYF
CDR3 DNA: TGTGCCAGTAGCTCGGAATTAACCCCCCTATGGGTGCAGTACTTC

V gene: TRBV3-1/TRBV3-2
clone size: -
J gene: TRBJ2-1
D gene: -
CDR3 protein: CASTPSVGAGYNEQFF
CDR3 DNA: TGTGCCAGCACCCCAAGTGTGGGGGCCGGCTACAATGAGCAGTTCTTC

V gene: TRBV29-1
clone size: -
J gene: TRBJ1-2
D gene: -
CDR3 protein: CSVDEGDGYTF
CDR3 DNA: TGCAGCGTCGATGAGGGGGATGGCTACACCTTC

V gene: TRBV7-2
clone size: few
J gene: TRBJ2-2
D gene: -
CDR3 protein: CASSLGGRSRGSPTGELFF
CDR3 DNA: TGTGCCAGCAGCTTAGGTGGCAGGTCTAGGGGGTCCCCCACCGGGGAGCTGTTTTTT

V gene: TRBV19
clone size: -
J gene: TRBJ2-7
D gene: TRBD2
CDR3 protein: CASSITGLASSEQYF
CDR3 DNA: TGTGCCAGTAGTATTACGGGACTAGCCAGCTCCGAGCAGTACTTC

V gene: TRBV6-2/TRBV6-3
clone size: -
J gene: TRBJ1-2
D gene: TRBD1
CDR3 protein: CASSRGQNYGYTF
CDR3 DNA: TGTGCCAGCAGTCGGGGACAGAACTATGGCTACACCTTC

V gene: TRBV7-9
clone size: -
J gene: TRBJ2-4
D gene: TRBD1
CDR3 protein: CASSHTTGGEYF
CDR3 DNA: TGTGCCAGCAGCCACACTACAGGGGGCGAATACTTC

V gene: TRBV19
clone size: -
J gene: TRBJ1-5
D gene: -
CDR3 protein: CASSIEEGFGGQPQHF
CDR3 DNA: TGTGCCAGTAGTATAGAAGAGGGCTTCGGTGGTCAGCCCCAGCATTTT

V gene: TRBV7-2
clone size: -
J gene: TRBJ2-5
D gene: -
CDR3 protein: CASSDKRVQETQYF
CDR3 DNA: TGTGCCAGCAGCGATAAGCGGGTGCAAGAGACCCAGTACTTC

V gene: TRBV19
clone size: -
J gene: TRBJ2-4
D gene: -
CDR3 protein: CASSGIGTKNIQYF
CDR3 DNA: TGTGCCAGTAGTGGCATTGGAACCAAAAACATTCAGTACTTC

V gene: TRBV5-4
clone size: -
J gene: TRBJ1-2
D gene: -
CDR3 protein: CASSSTSGQVDGYTF
CDR3 DNA: TGTGCCAGCAGCTCAACCTCGGGACAAGTCGATGGCTACACCTTC

V gene: TRBV6-2/TRBV6-3
clone size: -
J gene: TRBJ2-5
D gene: -
CDR3 protein: CASSYGQTSQETQYF
CDR3 DNA: TGTGCCAGCAGTTACGGACAGACCTCCCAAGAGACCCAGTACTTC

V gene: TRBV19
clone size: few
J gene: TRBJ1-5
D gene: -
CDR3 protein: CASSILDSNQPQHF
CDR3 DNA: TGTGCCAGTAGTATCCTGGATAGCAATCAGCCCCAGCATTTT

V gene: TRBV7-2
clone size: -
J gene: TRBJ2-7
D gene: -
CDR3 protein: CASSFLDSRNEQYF
CDR3 DNA: TGTGCCAGCAGCTTCTTAGACAGTAGGAACGAGCAGTACTTC

V gene: TRBV5-1
clone size: -
J gene: TRBJ1-4
D gene: TRBD1
CDR3 protein: CASSEQGSGEKLFF
CDR3 DNA: TGCGCCAGCAGCGAACAGGGGAGTGGTGAAAAACTGTTTTTT

V gene: TRBV19
clone size: -
J gene: TRBJ2-7
D gene: TRBD1
CDR3 protein: CASSRTGASGEQYF
CDR3 DNA: TGTGCCAGTAGTAGGACAGGGGCTAGCGGCGAGCAGTACTTC

V gene: TRBV3-1/TRBV3-2
clone size: once
J gene: TRBJ1-5
D gene: -
CDR3 protein: CAKPPKEGYSNQPQHF
CDR3 DNA: TGTGCGAAGCCACCAAAAGAGGGTTATAGCAATCAGCCCCAGCATTTT

V gene: TRBV7-7
clone size: -
J gene: TRBJ2-2
D gene: TRBD2
CDR3 protein: CASSELAGGSATGELFF
CDR3 DNA: TGTGCCAGCAGCGAACTAGCGGGAGGGTCGGCCACCGGGGAGCTGTTTTTT

V gene: TRBV5-6
clone size: -
J gene: TRBJ2-5
D gene: -
CDR3 protein: CASSLDPGTQYF
CDR3 DNA: TGTGCCAGCAGCTTGGACCCCGGGACCCAGTACTTC

V gene: TRBV4-1
clone size: once
J gene: TRBJ2-3
D gene: -
CDR3 protein: CASSQDGGAGDTQYF
CDR3 DNA: TGCGCCAGCAGCCAAGATGGGGGCGCCGGGGATACGCAGTATTTT

V gene: TRBV9
clone size: -
J gene: TRBJ2-3
D gene: TRBD2
CDR3 protein: CASSELAGGLDTQYF
CDR3 DNA: TGTGCCAGCAGTGAACTAGCGGGAGGGCTAGATACGCAGTATTTT

V gene: TRBV6-6
clone size: -
J gene: TRBJ1-1
D gene: -
CDR3 protein: CASSYPPQGTEAFF
CDR3 DNA: TGTGCCAGCAGTTACCCCCCCCAGGGGACTGAAGCTTTCTTT